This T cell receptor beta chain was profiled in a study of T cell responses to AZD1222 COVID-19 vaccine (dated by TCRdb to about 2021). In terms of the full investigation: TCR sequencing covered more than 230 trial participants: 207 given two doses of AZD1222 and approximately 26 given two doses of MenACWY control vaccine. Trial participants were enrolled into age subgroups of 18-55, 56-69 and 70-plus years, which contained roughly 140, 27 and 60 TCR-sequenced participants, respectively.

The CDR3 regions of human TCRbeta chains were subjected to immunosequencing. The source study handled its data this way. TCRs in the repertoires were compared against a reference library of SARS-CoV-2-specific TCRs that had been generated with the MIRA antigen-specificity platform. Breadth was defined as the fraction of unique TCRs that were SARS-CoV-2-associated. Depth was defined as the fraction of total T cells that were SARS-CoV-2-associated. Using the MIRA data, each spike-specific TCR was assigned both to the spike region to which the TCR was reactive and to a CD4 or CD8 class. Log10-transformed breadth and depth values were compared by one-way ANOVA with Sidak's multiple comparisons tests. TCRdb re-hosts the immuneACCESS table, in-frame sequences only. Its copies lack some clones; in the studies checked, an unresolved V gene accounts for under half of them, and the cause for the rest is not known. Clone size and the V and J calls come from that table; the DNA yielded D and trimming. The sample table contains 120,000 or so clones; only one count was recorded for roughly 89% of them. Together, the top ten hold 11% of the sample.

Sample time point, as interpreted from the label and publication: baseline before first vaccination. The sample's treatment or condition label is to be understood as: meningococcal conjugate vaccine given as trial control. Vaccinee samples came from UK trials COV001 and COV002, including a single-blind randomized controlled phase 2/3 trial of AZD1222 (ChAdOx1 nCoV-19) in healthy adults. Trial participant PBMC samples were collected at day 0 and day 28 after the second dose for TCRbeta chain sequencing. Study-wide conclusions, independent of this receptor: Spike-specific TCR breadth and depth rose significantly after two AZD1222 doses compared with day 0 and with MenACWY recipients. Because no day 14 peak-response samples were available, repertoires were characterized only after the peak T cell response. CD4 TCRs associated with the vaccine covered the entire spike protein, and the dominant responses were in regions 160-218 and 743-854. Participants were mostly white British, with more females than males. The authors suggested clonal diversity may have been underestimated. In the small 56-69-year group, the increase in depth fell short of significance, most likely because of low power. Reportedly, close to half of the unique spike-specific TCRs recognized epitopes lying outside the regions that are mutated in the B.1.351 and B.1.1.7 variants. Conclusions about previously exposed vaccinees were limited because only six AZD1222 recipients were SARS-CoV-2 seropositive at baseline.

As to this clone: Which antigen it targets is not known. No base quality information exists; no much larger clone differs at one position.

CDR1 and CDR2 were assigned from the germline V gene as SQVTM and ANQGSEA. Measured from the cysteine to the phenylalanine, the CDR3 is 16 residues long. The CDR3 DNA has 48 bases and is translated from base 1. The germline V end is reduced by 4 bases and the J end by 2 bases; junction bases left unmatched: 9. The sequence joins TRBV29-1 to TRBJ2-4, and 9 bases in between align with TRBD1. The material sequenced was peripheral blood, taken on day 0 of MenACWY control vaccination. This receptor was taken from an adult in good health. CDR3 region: CSVGDGDRVTKNIQYF. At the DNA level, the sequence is TGCAGCGTTGGCGACGGGGACAGGGTTACCAAAAACATTCAGTACTTC.